These 13 T cell receptor beta chains share one sample of origin, sequenced in a study of blood T cells in healthy people across ages. Primers used in a second PCR of about 6 to 11 cycles were a sample-barcoded 5' primer and a J-beta primer mix. Via MiXCR, TCRdb re-called the 5' RACE reads, giving one row per CDR3 protein. The table records 1.5 million or so distinct CDR3 sequences, approximately 42% of them present only once. The sequencing input was blood. Receptor source: a woman between 18 and 29 years old in good health.

This clonotype was observed a handful of times. This sequence joins TRBV4-3 and TRBJ2-3, with D perhaps TRBD1 (5 bases). This CDR3 comprises 15 residues. Trimming shortened V by 1 base and J by 1 base, and 9 bases separated the two germline ends. CDR1 is LGHNA and CDR2 is YSLEER in the germline V gene. The CDR3 nucleotides are TGCGCCAGCAGCCAAGGAAGGGGTGGCACAGATACGCAGTATTTT. It yields the protein CASSQGRGGTDTQYF.

The table lists this clonotype with a few counts. The V and J genes are TRBV7-2 and TRBJ1-5, with 7 bases aligning to TRBD1. The CDR3 is 15 amino acids. CDR1 and CDR2 (germline): SGHTA, FQGNSA. V lost 5 bases, J lost 4 bases, and 8 bases stayed unmatched. The CDR3 sequence: CASSTKTGWNQPQHF. The DNA of the CDR3 is TGTGCCAGCAGCACCAAGACAGGGTGGAATCAGCCCCAGCATTTT.

The chain recombines TRBV29-1 with TRBJ2-7; weak D call: TRBD1 (6 bases). The V end was cut by 6 bases, the J end by 0 bases, with 12 bases between. Germline CDR1 reads SQVTM; CDR2 reads ANQGSEA. The CDR3 covers 13 residues. The CDR3: CSVARQVSYEQYF. The CDR3 region has the DNA TGCAGCGTAGCCCGACAGGTCTCCTACGAGCAGTACTTC.

The table lists this clonotype with a few counts. The V call is TRBV20-1, the J call TRBJ2-7, with D tentatively TRBD2 (5 bases). The germline V and J ends were trimmed by 5 bases and 7 bases, with 18 bases remaining between them. Per the germline V gene, CDR1 is DFQATT and CDR2 is SNEGSKA (reference sequence). This CDR3 comprises 13 residues. DNA for the CDR3: TGCAGTGCTGCTAGCCTCCTACGGGATGAGCAGTACTTC. Protein sequence: CSAASLLRDEQYF.

This clonotype was seen once. The J gene is TRBJ2-5, the V gene TRBV29-1; TRBD2 matches at 9 bases. V was clipped by 7 bases and J by 11 bases; unmatched bases: 14. The CDR3 has 13 residues. Germline loops: CDR1 SQVTM, CDR2 ANQGSEA. CDR3 residues: CSAERGGANEQYF. The DNA of the CDR3 is TGCAGCGCCGAACGCGGGGGGGCTAATGAGCAGTACTTC.

The chain uses TRBV11-2 and TRBJ2-1; D unresolved. CDR3 length: 14 amino acids. V dropped 4 bases and J dropped 4 bases, with 11 bases sitting between them. Germline V gene lookup returns CDR1 SGHAT and CDR2 FQNNGV. The CDR3 loop is CASSSNRAYNEQFF. Written as DNA, the CDR3 is TGTGCCAGCAGCTCAAACCGGGCTTACAATGAGCAGTTCTTC. The full variable domain, in which reference TRBV11-2 and TRBJ2-1 provide the parts outside the CDR3, is EAGVAQSPRYKIIEKRQSVAFWCNPISGHATLYWYQQILGQGPKLLIQFQNNGVVDDSQLPKDRFSAERLKGVDSTLKIQPAKLEDSAVYLCASSSNRAYNEQFFGPGTRLTVL.

Details on this clonotype: This may arise from a read error, as a much more abundant clone is one base away. The CDR3 sequence is CVSSSSSYNEQYF. Here the CDR3 DNA reads TGTGTCAGCAGCTCTAGCTCCTACAATGAGCAGTACTTC. The V and J genes are TRBV7-9 and TRBJ2-7, with a possible D match to TRBD2 (5 bases). Germline CDR1 reads SEHNR; CDR2 reads FQNEAQ (reference sequence). This CDR3 is 13 amino acids long.

This rearrangement joins TRBV29-1 to TRBJ2-7, with D tentatively TRBD2 (5 bases). The CDR3 contains 12 residues. The V gene's germline CDR1 is SQVTM and CDR2 ANQGSEA. The V end was cut by 3 bases, the J end by 6 bases, with 12 bases between. CDR3 region: CSVDFAGAEQYF. DNA of the CDR3: TGCAGCGTTGACTTTGCGGGCGCCGAGCAGTACTTC.

This rearrangement joins TRBV7-8 to TRBJ2-6; 7 bases line up with TRBD1. In germline, CDR1 is SGHVS, CDR2 FQNEAQ. Trimming removed 5 bases from V and 6 bases from J; junction bases left unmatched: 7. CDR3 length: 15 residues. The CDR3 here is CASSVHRGLANVLTF. The DNA for the CDR3 is TGTGCCAGCAGCGTCCACAGGGGTTTGGCCAACGTCCTGACTTTC. Variable domain in full (rest from reference TRBV7-8 and TRBJ2-6): GAGVSQSPRYKVAKRGQDVALRCDPISGHVSLFWYQQALGQGPEFLTYFQNEAQLDKSGLPSDRFFAERPEGSVSTLKIQRTQQEDSAVYLCASSVHRGLANVLTFGAGSRLTVL.

The rearrangement uses TRBV6-5 and TRBJ1-4; D unresolved. Germline V CDR1 and CDR2: MNHEY, SVGAGI. Trimming removed 7 bases from V and 7 bases from J, with 10 bases in between. This CDR3 region has 12 residues. The CDR3: CASTNGVEKLFF. CDR3 sequence (DNA): TGTGCCAGCACCAATGGGGTTGAAAAACTGTTTTTT.

V and J are TRBV25-1 and TRBJ1-1, with TRBD1 identical over 9 bases. CDR3 length equals 15 residues. The germline CDR1 and CDR2 sequences are MGHDK and SYGVNS. Trimming removed 4 bases from V and 5 bases from J; junction bases left unmatched: 8. The CDR3 reads CASSAHTGGGTEAFF. DNA of the CDR3: TGTGCCAGCAGTGCACACACAGGGGGCGGGACTGAAGCTTTCTTT.

This clonotype was counted only a few times. V is TRBV7-2 and J is TRBJ1-5; unclear D gene. CDR3 length: 15 amino acids. Trimming removed 0 bases at V and 3 bases at J, with 9 bases between. Per germline, CDR1 SGHTA and CDR2 FQGNSA. The CDR3 region is CASSLAATVNQPQHF. In DNA, the CDR3 is TGTGCCAGCAGCTTAGCCGCAACAGTCAATCAGCCCCAGCATTTT.

The chain couples TRBV20-1 to TRBJ2-1, with 12 bases lining up with TRBD2. The J call is uncertain, as TRBJ2-7 better fits the DNA end. Per the germline V gene, CDR1 is DFQATT and CDR2 is SNEGSKA (reference sequence). The CDR3 sequence is 19 residues long. This CDR3 reads CSARDSLAGGKSSYNEQYF. The CDR3 bases are TGCAGTGCTAGAGATAGCCTAGCGGGGGGGAAGAGCTCCTACAATGAGCAGTACTTC.